These 30 T cell receptor beta chains were sequenced from one sample in a study of blood T cell repertoires in COVID-19. Clones were read by immunoSEQ multiplex PCR, and TCRdb kept only the in-frame ones, dropping some. Here the sample spans about half a million clones, less than 90% being singletons. Sequencing was done on a sample of PBMCs or T cells enriched from blood (not recorded which). These receptors were obtained from a woman in her sixties who had recovered from COVID-19.

This chain joins TRBV9 and TRBJ2-3, with D perhaps matching TRBD1 (5 bases). Germline-derived CDR1 and CDR2 are SGDLS and YYNGEE. The CDR3 totals 17 residues. V was shortened by 4 bases and J by 0 bases, with 18 bases between the two germline ends. The chain's CDR3 is CASSLGRGTTSTDTQYF. DNA of the CDR3: TGTGCCAGCAGCCTTGGAAGGGGAACGACTAGCACAGATACGCAGTATTTT.

The V and J genes are TRBV11-2 and TRBJ1-4; D gene unclear. V shed 5 bases and J shed 8 bases, with 6 bases lying between them. Per the germline V gene, CDR1 is SGHAT and CDR2 is FQNNGV. The CDR3 runs 11 residues. The CDR3 loop reads CASSLGEKLFF. CDR3 in DNA: TGTGCCAGCAGCCTGGGCGAAAAACTGTTTTTT.

This chain uses TRBV3-1 (or the pseudogene TRBV3-2) with TRBJ2-1; D uncertain. CDR1 LGHDT and CDR2 YNNKEL come from the germline V gene (reference sequence). Trimming took off 7 bases at V and 1 base at J, with 8 bases between the two ends. CDR3 length: 13 residues. CDR3 residues: CASTLSSYNEQFF. The CDR3 bases are TGTGCCAGCACCCTTTCTTCCTACAATGAGCAGTTCTTC.

The chain employs TRBV7-9 and TRBJ1-5; 9 bases are shared with TRBD1. Unmatched junction bases numbered 9, after V lost 6 bases and J lost 6 bases. Germline loops: CDR1 SEHNR, CDR2 FQNEAQ (reference sequence). The CDR3 sequence is 15 residues long. Here the CDR3 reads CASSSGTGTIQPQHF. CDR3 bases: TGTGCCAGCAGTTCCGGGACAGGGACTATTCAGCCCCAGCATTTT.

This clone came up once. The CDR3 DNA is TGTGCCAGTAGTATCACGCGGGACAGGGGGCTTTCTGGGGCCAACGTCCTGACTTTC. Translation gives CASSITRDRGLSGANVLTF. The chain couples TRBV19 to TRBJ2-6, with 12 bases identical to TRBD1. The CDR3 extends over 19 amino acids. V trimming: 3 bases; J trimming: 1 base; junction bases outside the gene matches: 7. The germline V gene has CDR1 LNHDA and CDR2 SQIVND (reference sequence).

The CDR3 loop is CATSDAGAVTEAFF. As DNA, the CDR3 is TGTGCCACCAGTGATGCAGGGGCTGTCACTGAAGCTTTCTTT. The chain links TRBV24-1 to TRBJ1-1, with D possibly being TRBD1 (6 bases). Germline V gene sequence: CDR1 KGHDR, CDR2 SFDVKD. V lost 3 bases, J lost 4 bases, and 11 bases lay in between. This CDR3 spans 14 amino acids.

The chain carries TRBV24-1 and TRBJ1-3; 9 positions match TRBD1. CDR1 and CDR2 from the germline V gene are KGHDR and SFDVKD. V was pared by 4 bases and J by 4 bases, with 7 bases of the junction left unmatched. The CDR3 contains 16 residues. In DNA form, the CDR3 reads TGTGCCACCAGTGAAACAGGGGGCGCTTTAGGAAACACCATATATTTT. Translated: CATSETGGALGNTIYF.

The rearrangement uses TRBV6-5 and TRBJ1-1; possible D gene TRBD1, 5 bases. Trimming removed 9 bases from V and 0 bases from J, with 8 bases in between. The CDR3 consists of 12 residues. Looked up from germline, CDR1 is MNHEY and CDR2 is SVGAGI. The CDR3 bases are TGTGCCAGTGACAGCTTGAACACTGAAGCTTTCTTT. Translated: CASDSLNTEAFF.

This sequence joins TRBV19 and TRBJ2-1; 13 positions match TRBD2. CDR1 LNHDA and CDR2 SQIVND come from the germline V gene (reference sequence). The trim removed 7 bases at V and 4 bases at J, leaving 7 bases unmatched. This CDR3 region has 16 residues. The CDR3 loop is CASMRTSGGPYNEQFF. CDR3 DNA sequence: TGTGCCAGTATGCGGACTAGCGGGGGACCTTACAATGAGCAGTTCTTC.

This sequence joins TRBV4-1 and TRBJ2-3, with 8 bases identical to TRBD2. Trimming took 1 base from V and 4 from J; bases not matched to a gene: 4. The germline gives CDR1 MGHRA, CDR2 YSYEKL. The CDR3 is 15 amino acids. In DNA, the CDR3 is TGCGCCAGCAGCCAAGGGTCGGGGGGGGCAGATACGCAGTATTTT. This translates into CASSQGSGGADTQYF.

The rearrangement uses TRBV5-1 and TRBJ2-3, with TRBD2 matching over 8 bases. Germline V CDR1 and CDR2: SGHRS, YFSETQ. V gave up 4 bases and J gave up 2 bases; unmatched junction bases: 12. The CDR3 consists of 17 residues. CDR3 nucleotides: TGCGCCAGCAGCACGGAGGGAACGGGGGGGCTCACAGATACGCAGTATTTT. Its translation is CASSTEGTGGLTDTQYF.

The CDR3, as DNA: TGTGCCACCAGCAGAGGACAGGGGATAAACTATGGCTACACCTTC. Translated, it gives CATSRGQGINYGYTF. The rearrangement uses TRBV15 and TRBJ1-2; 8 nucleotides line up with TRBD1. The CDR3 is 15 amino acids. Per the germline V gene, CDR1 is LNHNV and CDR2 is YYDKDF (reference sequence). The junction had 3 bases not matched to a gene; V was cut back by 1 base and J by 2 bases.

The rearrangement uses TRBV6-5 and TRBJ2-3, with D unresolved. Trimming cost V 6 bases and J 4 bases, with 8 bases left between them. This CDR3 is 12 amino acids long. In germline, CDR1 is MNHEY, CDR2 SVGAGI. The CDR3 nucleotides are TGTGCCAGCAGCTCGTCCGCAGATACGCAGTATTTT. This encodes CASSSSADTQYF.

This clone was observed once. The genes are TRBV6-6 and TRBJ1-2; maybe TRBD1 (5 bases). V was clipped by 2 bases and J by 6 bases, with 10 bases between them. CDR3 size: 13 residues. The V gene's germline CDR1 is MNHNY and CDR2 SVGAGI (reference sequence). The CDR3 DNA sequence: TGTGCCAGCAGTTACGGGACTGGTAATGGCTACACCTTC. Its translation is CASSYGTGNGYTF.

The gene calls are TRBV7-9 and TRBJ2-2; 9 bases agree with TRBD2. This CDR3 region has 16 residues. Germline V gives CDR1 SEHNR, CDR2 FQNEAQ (reference sequence). Germline trimming cut 6 bases from V and 7 bases from J; bases unmatched to any gene: 12. CDR3 coding DNA: TGTGCCAGCAGGCCCGGGGGACTAGCACGCATCGGGGAGCTGTTTTTT. Encoded protein: CASRPGGLARIGELFF.

This clone came up a few times. DNA for the CDR3: TGTGCCAGCAGCGAGGGAGTGTATAACTATGGCTACACCTTC. It specifies CASSEGVYNYGYTF. The chain has TRBV9 and TRBJ1-2; no clear D. V lost 3 bases and J 1 base, leaving 10 bases between the germline ends. CDR3 length: 14 residues. Germline V gene sequence: CDR1 SGDLS, CDR2 YYNGEE.

The V call is TRBV6-5, the J call TRBJ1-3; D is uncertain. Looked up from germline, CDR1 is MNHEY and CDR2 is SVGAGI. V lost 0 bases and J 1 base, leaving 7 bases between the germline ends. This CDR3 has 15 amino acids. CDR3 sequence: CASSYSVESGNTIYF. CDR3 DNA: TGTGCCAGCAGTTACTCGGTAGAATCTGGAAACACCATATATTTT.

This chain links TRBV11-3 with TRBJ1-4; 7 bases agree with TRBD1. The CDR3 contains 15 residues. Germline V lookup: CDR1 SGHNT, CDR2 YENEEA. J gave up 4 bases and V 5 bases, and 7 bases lay outside the gene matches. The CDR3 region is CASSDRDSYNEKLFF. The CDR3 coding sequence is TGTGCCAGCAGCGACCGGGACAGTTATAATGAAAAACTGTTTTTT. Combining the CDR3 with reference TRBV11-3 and TRBJ1-4 gives the whole variable domain EAGVVQSPRYKIIEKKQPVAFWCNPISGHNTLYWYLQNLGQGPELLIRYENEEAVDDSQLPKDRFSAERLKGVDSTLKIQPAELGDSAVYLCASSDRDSYNEKLFFGSGTQLSVL.

The gene calls are TRBV10-2 and TRBJ2-2; 8 bases match TRBD1. With 5 bases clipped from V and 1 base from J, the junction kept 3 bases outside the gene matches. CDR1 and CDR2 from the germline V gene are WSHSY and SAAADI. The CDR3 spans 15 residues. The CDR3 DNA reads as TGCGCCAGCAGTAGGACAGGGCTGAACACCGGGGAGCTGTTTTTT. This codes for CASSRTGLNTGELFF.

The chain's CDR3 is CASRDTGWYGYTF. CDR3 nucleotides: TGTGCCAGCAGAGACACAGGGTGGTATGGCTACACCTTC. The chain carries TRBV6-5 and TRBJ1-2, with D tentatively TRBD1 (6 bases). V was cut by 6 bases and J by 5 bases, with 13 bases left in between. Germline values: CDR1 MNHEY, CDR2 SVGAGI. The CDR3 has 13 amino acids.

The genes are TRBV5-8 and TRBJ1-5; 8 bases match TRBD1. Germline V gene data show CDR1 as SGHTS and CDR2 as YDEGEE. The CDR3 length is 14 residues. J gave up 11 bases and V 2 bases, and 9 bases lay outside the gene matches. CDR3 nucleotides: TGTGCCAGCAGCTTAACAGGGGGTATTGGAGCCCAGCATTTT. Its protein is CASSLTGGIGAQHF.

V is TRBV7-9 and J is TRBJ2-5; D might be TRBD1 (5 bases). Germline CDR1 SEHNR, CDR2 FQNEAQ (reference sequence). CDR3 size: 15 residues. The V end was cut by 6 bases, the J end by 5 bases, with 19 bases between. CDR3 DNA: TGTGCCAGCAGTTCCCCTGTAGTAGCAGGGGAGACCCAGTACTTC. Translated, it gives CASSSPVVAGETQYF.

This clone was picked up one time. The chain joins TRBV5-6 to TRBJ2-7, with 11 bases fitting TRBD1. After removal of 4 bases from V and 1 base from J, the junction contained 4 bases not matched to a gene. In germline, CDR1 is SGHDT, CDR2 YYEEEE. The CDR3 has 15 amino acids. The CDR3 loop is CASSPGQGASYEQYF. The CDR3 bases are TGTGCCAGCAGCCCAGGACAGGGGGCTTCCTACGAGCAGTACTTC. The variable domain in full, completed from reference TRBV5-6 and TRBJ2-7, reads DAGVTQSPTHLIKTRGQQVTLRCSPKSGHDTVSWYQQALGQGPQFIFQYYEEEERQRGNFPDRFSGHQFPNYSSELNVNALLLGDSALYLCASSPGQGASYEQYFGPGTRLTVT.

V is TRBV27 and J is TRBJ1-3, with 7 positions matching TRBD1. This CDR3 contains 17 residues. The germline V gene has CDR1 MNHEY and CDR2 SMNVEV (reference sequence). The ends lost 2 bases at V and 4 bases at J; junction bases unmatched: 11. DNA for the CDR3: TGTGCCAGCAGTTTAAAGACAGGGCCTATCCGGGGAAACACCATATATTTT. This gives the protein CASSLKTGPIRGNTIYF.

The CDR3 coding sequence is TGTGCCAGCAGTTTCGGACAGCGCTATGGCTACACCTTC. Translation gives CASSFGQRYGYTF. The chain carries TRBV11-3 and TRBJ1-2, with D perhaps matching TRBD1 (6 bases). The germline V gene encodes CDR1 SGHNT and CDR2 YENEEA. CDR3 size: 13 residues. V lost 6 bases, J lost 4 bases, and 12 bases lay in between.

This chain uses TRBV10-3 with TRBJ1-2; no reliable D call. Trimming pared 3 bases from V and 7 bases from J, leaving 15 bases between. Germline CDR1 ENHRY, CDR2 SYGVKD. The CDR3 spans 14 residues. CDR3: CAISDVGTGVGYTF. In DNA, the CDR3 is TGTGCCATCAGTGACGTAGGCACCGGGGTTGGCTACACCTTC.

Here the CDR3 DNA reads TGTGCCAGCAGCCCGGGAGGATATGGCTACACCTTC. It specifies CASSPGGYGYTF. The chain links TRBV7-6 to TRBJ1-2; D is undetermined. This CDR3 spans 12 amino acids. V lost 5 bases to trimming and J lost 5 bases, with 9 bases between them. Germline loops: CDR1 SGHVS, CDR2 FNYEAQ.

CDR3 amino acids: CAISPGGFFTDTQYF. CDR3 in DNA: TGTGCCATCAGCCCAGGGGGATTCTTCACAGATACGCAGTATTTT. The chain is built from TRBV10-3 and TRBJ2-3; 7 bases are shared with TRBD1. Trimming at V came to 6 bases and at J to 2 bases, leaving 8 bases not matched to a gene. Looked up from germline, CDR1 is ENHRY and CDR2 is SYGVKD. CDR3 size: 15 residues.

The chain carries TRBV11-2 and TRBJ1-2, with D perhaps TRBD1 (6 bases). The CDR3 has 15 residues. Germline V CDR1 and CDR2: SGHAT, FQNNGV. Trimming cost V 5 bases and J 5 bases, with 18 bases left between them. The CDR3 loop reads CASSPGGRTFYGYTF. The CDR3 DNA is TGTGCCAGCAGCCCGGGGGGCCGGACCTTTTATGGCTACACCTTC.

The chain carries TRBV4-1 and TRBJ1-2, with D uncertain. The CDR3 loop spans 17 amino acids. Trimming stripped 1 base from V and 3 bases from J, with 18 bases between. Per germline, CDR1 MGHRA and CDR2 YSYEKL. This CDR3 reads CASSQAVLTPGYYGYTF. The DNA for the CDR3 is TGCGCCAGCAGCCAAGCCGTTCTGACACCCGGCTACTATGGCTACACCTTC.